A selection of T cell receptor beta chains follows, all from one sample in a study of response to subunit inactivated influenza vaccine. TCRdb reprocessed the RT-PCR reads with MiXCR, giving one entry per CDR3 protein. The repertoire holds about 170,000 distinct CDR3 sequences, with 12% as singletons. In addition, the sample was reused for a study of T cells expressing NK-cell markers.

Sample: CD8+ T cells sorted from PBMCs, taken 11 to 12 days after vaccination. All receptors derive from a man aged 50 or older who received an inactivated influenza vaccine. CDR3s include the opening cysteine and the closing phenylalanine or tryptophan. A D gene is named only where the DNA matches it firmly. Clone size is stated in some rows and not others, as once, few, many or a class when expanded.

D	size	V	J	CDR3	DNA
TRBD1	few	TRBV30	TRBJ2-1	CAGQGYSYNEQFF	TGTGCCGGACAGGGATACTCCTACAATGAGCAGTTCTTC
NA	many	TRBV4-3	TRBJ1-1	CASSQGRPGFVNTEAFF	TGCGCCAGCAGCCAAGGTAGGCCAGGGTTCGTGAACACTGAAGCTTTCTTT
TRBD1	many	TRBV6-5	TRBJ2-7	CASSYSQGVYEQYF	TGTGCCAGCAGTTACTCCCAGGGGGTATACGAGCAGTACTTC
TRBD2	NA	TRBV24-1	TRBJ2-1	CGACYLQIVGLAGKSSYNEQFF	TGTGGGGCCTGTTATTTGCAAATCGTGGGACTAGCGGGGAAAAGCTCCTACAATGAGCAGTTCTTC
TRBD2	few	TRBV7-8	TRBJ2-7	CASSFPVEREDSYEQYF	TGTGCCAGCAGCTTCCCCGTTGAGCGGGAGGACTCCTACGAGCAGTACTTC
NA	many	TRBV7-9	TRBJ2-1	CASSLVHNEQFF	TGTGCCAGCAGCTTAGTTCACAATGAGCAGTTCTTC
TRBD2	NA	TRBV7-2	TRBJ2-1	CASSVGLAGEQFF	TGTGCCAGCAGCGTGGGACTAGCGGGGGAGCAGTTCTTC
TRBD1	many	TRBV5-1	TRBJ2-5	CASSLIVQGDETQYF	TGCGCCAGCAGCTTAATAGTACAGGGGGACGAGACCCAGTACTTC
NA	few	TRBV6-2/TRBV6-3	TRBJ2-2	CASSSGVYTGELFF	TGTGCCAGCTCGTCGGGGGTATACACCGGGGAGCTGTTTTTT
NA	NA	TRBV6-4	TRBJ2-1	CASSDSSVNEQFF	TGTGCCAGCAGTGACTCCTCTGTTAATGAGCAGTTCTTC
NA	NA	TRBV20-1	TRBJ2-2	CSGLWAGELFF	TGCAGTGGTCTGTGGGCCGGGGAGCTGTTTTTT
TRBD2	few	TRBV7-6	TRBJ2-3	CASSLPEAGTSVNPDTQYF	TGTGCCAGCAGCTTGCCAGAAGCGGGGACTAGCGTTAATCCAGATACGCAGTATTTT
TRBD1	many	TRBV12-3/TRBV12-4	TRBJ1-1	CASSRDRVMNTEAFF	TGTGCCAGCAGTCGTGACAGGGTCATGAACACTGAAGCTTTCTTT
TRBD1	NA	TRBV20-1	TRBJ1-2	CSAREEGAYGYTF	TGCAGTGCTAGGGAGGAGGGGGCCTATGGCTACACCTTC
NA	NA	TRBV2	TRBJ1-6	CASSDGYSSYNSPLHF	TGTGCCAGCAGTGACGGCTATAGCTCCTATAATTCACCCCTCCACTTT
NA	NA	TRBV7-9	TRBJ1-1	CASSLEGPEAFF	TGTGCCAGCAGCTTGGAGGGCCCTGAAGCTTTCTTT
TRBD2	NA	TRBV27	TRBJ2-5	CASSPKVGLDTGTQYF	TGTGCCAGCAGTCCCAAGGTGGGACTAGACACAGGGACCCAGTACTTC
TRBD1	NA	TRBV6-2/TRBV6-3	TRBJ2-7	CASSDPSDRAEYEQYF	TGTGCCAGCAGTGACCCTTCGGACAGGGCTGAGTACGAGCAGTACTTC
NA	NA	TRBV20-1	TRBJ2-4	CSARVGGLAKNIQYF	TGCAGTGCTAGAGTCGGGGGACTAGCCAAAAACATTCAGTACTTC
NA	many	TRBV5-1	TRBJ1-1	CASSLFTDMNTEAFF	TGCGCCAGCAGCTTGTTTACGGATATGAACACTGAAGCTTTCTTT
NA	NA	TRBV7-2	TRBJ2-5	CASSPTVGPETQYF	TGTGCCAGCAGCCCGACTGTGGGCCCGGAGACCCAGTACTTC
NA	NA	TRBV24-1	TRBJ1-1	CATSGPQGNTGAFF	TGTGCCACCAGTGGACCTCAGGGGAACACTGGAGCTTTCTTT
NA	few	TRBV6-2/TRBV6-3	TRBJ2-7	CASSMTDYEQYF	TGTGCCAGCAGTATGACAGATTACGAGCAGTACTTC
TRBD1	many	TRBV6-1	TRBJ1-5	CASSTGTGNQPQHF	TGTGCCAGCAGCACCGGGACAGGGAACCAGCCCCAGCATTTT
TRBD1	NA	TRBV5-1	TRBJ2-7	CASGRTGGSYEQYF	TGCGCCAGCGGGAGGACAGGGGGCTCCTACGAGCAGTACTTC